Listed below are T cell receptor beta chains from one sample, sequenced in a study of OX40 agonist ivuxolimab in advanced cancers. Generated by immunoSEQ multiplex PCR, the TCRdb table keeps only in-frame clones and is missing some. This table has about 72,000 clones, roughly 91% appearing once. The material sequenced was CD4+ or CD8+ T cells sorted from blood, taken in a trial of the OX40 agonist ivuxolimab. The receptors stem from an adult with an advanced solid tumor such as melanoma, head and neck, liver or kidney cancer. The CDR3 runs from the conserved cysteine through the conserved F or W. A D gene is named only where the DNA matches it firmly. Rows give clone size only sometimes, using once, few, many, or a class for an expanded clone.

clone size	D gene	V gene	J gene	CDR3 DNA	CDR3 protein
-	-	TRBV28	TRBJ1-2	TGTGCCAGCAGATTGGGGGCCACAGGCCACTATGGCTACACCTTC	CASRLGATGHYGYTF
-	-	TRBV25-1	TRBJ1-1	TGTGCCAGCAGTCAACAGGGTAGAGGGAACACTGAAGCTTTCTTT	CASSQQGRGNTEAFF
-	-	TRBV7-2	TRBJ1-5	TGTGCCAGCACCCTGACCGGCGGTCAGCCCCAGCATTTT	CASTLTGGQPQHF
once	-	TRBV7-9	TRBJ1-4	TGTGCCAGCAGCCGGTTGGGGGGCTTAACTAATGAAAAACTGTTTTTT	CASSRLGGLTNEKLFF
-	-	TRBV5-1	TRBJ2-7	TGCGCCAGCAGCTTGGTCCAGGGGGGTTACGAGCAGTACTTC	CASSLVQGGYEQYF
-	-	TRBV5-1	TRBJ2-3	TGCGCCAGCAGCTTGGGGGGCACAGATACGCAGTATTTT	CASSLGGTDTQYF
-	-	TRBV28	TRBJ2-7	TGTGCCAGCAGTTTAGGTTCTACCTACGAGCAGTACTTC	CASSLGSTYEQYF
-	-	TRBV30	TRBJ2-6	TGTGGCGGGGTGCTCCCTGGGGCCAACGTCCTGACTTTC	CGGVLPGANVLTF
-	TRBD1	TRBV5-6	TRBJ1-3	TGTGCCAGCACCTGGGACAGGGGAGTTGGCACCATATATTTT	CASTWDRGVGTIYF
few	-	TRBV30	TRBJ1-1	TGTGCCTGGACTCTCTTCACTGAAGCTTTCTTT	CAWTLFTEAFF
-	TRBD1	TRBV6-5	TRBJ1-5	TGTGCCAGCAGTCCCCGACAGGGGGCCTTACAGCCCCAGCATTTT	CASSPRQGALQPQHF
-	TRBD2	TRBV5-6	TRBJ2-2	TGTGCCAGCAGCCTAGGACTAGCGGGGCCTCACACCGGGGAGCTGTTTTTT	CASSLGLAGPHTGELFF
-	-	TRBV6-5	TRBJ1-2	TGTGCCAGCAGTTCGGGGGGGCGAGGCTACACCTTC	CASSSGGRGYTF
once	-	TRBV7-2	TRBJ1-3	TGTGCCAGCAGCTTCTCAGGGACCTCGGGAAACACCATATATTTT	CASSFSGTSGNTIYF
-	-	TRBV6-6	TRBJ1-2	TGTGCCAGCAGTCTAGGGGGAACCTATGGCTACACCTTC	CASSLGGTYGYTF
few	-	TRBV2	TRBJ1-1	TGTGCCAGCACCCGGCGAGGGCGGAACACTGAAGCTTTCTTT	CASTRRGRNTEAFF
-	TRBD1	TRBV2	TRBJ1-5	TGTGCCAGCAGGGGACAGAGCAATCAGCCCCAGCATTTT	CASRGQSNQPQHF
-	-	TRBV5-1	TRBJ1-2	TGCGCCAGCAGCTTGGCCGTCGCAGGCTATGGCTACACCTTC	CASSLAVAGYGYTF
-	TRBD1	TRBV14	TRBJ2-1	TGTGCCAGCAGGCGGGCAGGGGGAATGTACAATGAGCAGTTCTTC	CASRRAGGMYNEQFF
-	-	TRBV7-9	TRBJ2-1	TGTGCCAGCAGCTTAGATCGGGGTAGCTCCTACAATGAGCAGTTCTTC	CASSLDRGSSYNEQFF
-	-	TRBV28	TRBJ2-1	TGTGCCAGCAGTTTATTGAGGGACACCGACAATGAGCAGTTCTTC	CASSLLRDTDNEQFF
-	-	TRBV2	TRBJ1-2	TGTGCCAGCAGTGTACTGTCGGACAGTCGTGGGGGCTACACCTTC	CASSVLSDSRGGYTF
-	-	TRBV19	TRBJ1-1	TGTGCCAGTAGTATCGTTTATGTCAGGGGTGGAACTGAAGCTTTCTTT	CASSIVYVRGGTEAFF
-	-	TRBV30	TRBJ1-1	TGTGCCTGGAGTGTTCGGCACACTGAAGCTTTCTTT	CAWSVRHTEAFF
-	-	TRBV20-1	TRBJ2-3	TGCAGTGCTTTTCGGTGGGATACGCAGTATTTT	CSAFRWDTQYF
-	TRBD1	TRBV5-4	TRBJ1-2	TGTGCCAGCAGCTCGCCTTCCGGGACAGGGAACTATGGCTACACCTTC	CASSSPSGTGNYGYTF
few	-	TRBV27	TRBJ2-3	TGTGCCAGCAGTTATGTCGCAGCAGATACGCAGTATTTT	CASSYVAADTQYF
-	-	TRBV19	TRBJ1-2	TGTGCCAGTAGCGTGGGAGTTAACTATGGCTACACCTTC	CASSVGVNYGYTF
once	-	TRBV28	TRBJ2-7	TGTGCCAGCAGTTTCTTGCAGGAGCAGTACTTC	CASSFLQEQYF
-	TRBD1	TRBV18	TRBJ2-7	TGTGCCAGCTCACCACAGGGACAGGGAACAGCCTACGAGCAGTACTTC	CASSPQGQGTAYEQYF
-	-	TRBV27	TRBJ2-7	TGTGCCAGCAGTTCCTCCAGGGCTGGAACCTACGAGCAGTACTTC	CASSSSRAGTYEQYF
-	TRBD2	TRBV18	TRBJ2-1	TGTGCCAGCTCACCGTTAGCGGGAGGCCGGGGTGAGCAGTTCTTC	CASSPLAGGRGEQFF
-	-	TRBV28	TRBJ2-3	TGTGCCAGCAGTTCTCCGTCGGGCCTGACAGATACGCAGTATTTT	CASSSPSGLTDTQYF
-	-	TRBV28	TRBJ1-1	TGTGCCAGCAGAACCTGGGCGAACACTGAAGCTTTCTTT	CASRTWANTEAFF
-	-	TRBV20-1	TRBJ2-5	TGCAGTGCTAGAGATAGGGAGACCCAGTACTTC	CSARDRETQYF
few	TRBD1	TRBV18	TRBJ1-1	TGTGCCAGCTCACCAGGGACAGACACTGAAGCTTTCTTT	CASSPGTDTEAFF
-	-	TRBV6-1	TRBJ2-7	TGTGCCAGCAGCCCCACTCAGGGGGGCGAGCAGTACTTC	CASSPTQGGEQYF
-	-	TRBV7-9	TRBJ2-2	TGTGCCAGCAGCTTAGGGAGTTGGGAGGATAACACCGGGGAGCTGTTTTTT	CASSLGSWEDNTGELFF
-	TRBD1	TRBV2	TRBJ1-2	TGTGCCAGCAGTTATCTACAGGGGGCAGTTGGTGGCTACACCTTC	CASSYLQGAVGGYTF
once	-	TRBV5-6	TRBJ1-1	TGTGCCAGCAGCTTCGGCAGCCTGAACACTGAAGCTTTCTTT	CASSFGSLNTEAFF
-	-	TRBV7-9	TRBJ1-3	TGTGCCAGCACAGCGGCTGGGCGAGGAAACACCATATATTTT	CASTAAGRGNTIYF
-	-	TRBV5-4	TRBJ1-2	TGTGCCAGCAGCTTGGGAGGACTGGATGGCTACACCTTC	CASSLGGLDGYTF
-	-	TRBV7-9	TRBJ1-1	TGTGCCAGCAGACCCCTAGGGGGATGGGACGACACTGAAGCTTTCTTT	CASRPLGGWDDTEAFF
-	TRBD1	TRBV11-2	TRBJ2-7	TGTGCCAGCAGCTTAGATTGGCAGGGGGAAGGCGAGCAGTACTTC	CASSLDWQGEGEQYF
-	-	TRBV13	TRBJ1-2	TGTGCCAGCAGCCCCGGACCGATTAACTATGGCTACACCTTC	CASSPGPINYGYTF
-	-	TRBV11-2	TRBJ2-7	TGTGCCAGCAGCCCCCCGTTGAACTACGAGCAGTACTTC	CASSPPLNYEQYF
-	-	TRBV28	TRBJ2-1	TGTGCCAGCAGCCGGAATATCAGACTTACCCAGTTCTTC	CASSRNIRLTQFF
-	-	TRBV12-5	TRBJ1-3	TGTGCTAGTGGCGGATACCCCTCTGGAAACACCATATATTTT	CASGGYPSGNTIYF
-	-	TRBV10-2	TRBJ1-5	TGCGCCAGCAGTCCAGCTTATAGCAATCAGCCCCAGCATTTT	CASSPAYSNQPQHF
once	-	TRBV18	TRBJ1-1	TGTGCCAGCTCACCGAGACAGGAGATGAACACTGAAGCTTTCTTT	CASSPRQEMNTEAFF
-	-	TRBV5-8	TRBJ1-5	TGTGCCAGCACCTTCATCTCCGATCAGCCCCAGCATTTT	CASTFISDQPQHF
-	-	TRBV5-1	TRBJ2-6	TGCGCCAGCAGCGCGGATTCGAGCTCTGGGGCCAACGTCCTGACTTTC	CASSADSSSGANVLTF
-	TRBD1	TRBV5-1	TRBJ1-4	TGCGCCAGCAGCTCTACTACGACAGGGAGAAAACTGTTTTTT	CASSSTTTGRKLFF